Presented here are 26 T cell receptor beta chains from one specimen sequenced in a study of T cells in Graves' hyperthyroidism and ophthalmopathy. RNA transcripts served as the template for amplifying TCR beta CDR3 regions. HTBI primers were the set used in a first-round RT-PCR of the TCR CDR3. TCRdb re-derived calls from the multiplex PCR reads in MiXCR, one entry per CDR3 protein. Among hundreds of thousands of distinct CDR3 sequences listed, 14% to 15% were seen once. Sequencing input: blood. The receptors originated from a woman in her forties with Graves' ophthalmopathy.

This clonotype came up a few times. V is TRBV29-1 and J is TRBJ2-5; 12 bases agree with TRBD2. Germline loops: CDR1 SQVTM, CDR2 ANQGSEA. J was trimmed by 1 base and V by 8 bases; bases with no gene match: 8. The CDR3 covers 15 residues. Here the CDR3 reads CSPRLAGGTQETQYF. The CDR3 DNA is TGCAGCCCGCGGCTAGCGGGGGGGACCCAAGAGACCCAGTACTTC. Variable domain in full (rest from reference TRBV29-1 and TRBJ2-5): SAVISQKPSRDICQRGTSLTIQCQVDSQVTMMFWYRQQPGQSLTLIATANQGSEATYESGFVIDKFPISRPNLTFSTLTVSNMSPEDSSIYLCSPRLAGGTQETQYFGPGTRLLVL.

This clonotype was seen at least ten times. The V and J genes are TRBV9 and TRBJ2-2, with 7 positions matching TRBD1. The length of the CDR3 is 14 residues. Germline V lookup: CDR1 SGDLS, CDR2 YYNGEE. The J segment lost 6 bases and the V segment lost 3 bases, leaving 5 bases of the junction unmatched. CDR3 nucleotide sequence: TGTGCCAGCAGCGATAACAGGGGTCCCGGGGAGCTGTTTTTT. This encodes CASSDNRGPGELFF.

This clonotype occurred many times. CDR3 sequence reads: CASSLGQNKETQYF. The CDR3 nucleotides are TGTGCCAGCAGCCTCGGACAGAACAAAGAGACCCAGTACTTC. The gene calls are TRBV7-2 and TRBJ2-5; D might be TRBD1 (6 bases). The CDR3 runs 14 residues. V was cut by 5 bases and J by 3 bases, with 13 bases left in between. CDR1 is SGHTA, CDR2 FQGNSA, per germline.

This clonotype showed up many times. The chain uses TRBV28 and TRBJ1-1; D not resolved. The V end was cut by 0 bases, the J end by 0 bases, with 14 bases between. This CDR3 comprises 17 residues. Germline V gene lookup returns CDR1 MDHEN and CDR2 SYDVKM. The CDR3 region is CASSLWGKVIMNTEAFF. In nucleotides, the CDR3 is TGTGCCAGCAGTTTATGGGGGAAAGTAATTATGAACACTGAAGCTTTCTTT.

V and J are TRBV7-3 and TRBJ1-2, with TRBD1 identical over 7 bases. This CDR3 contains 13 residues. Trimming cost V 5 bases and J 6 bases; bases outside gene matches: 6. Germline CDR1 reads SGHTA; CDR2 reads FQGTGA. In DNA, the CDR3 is TGTGCCAGCAGCGCCGGGACAGATGATGGCTACACCTTC. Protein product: CASSAGTDDGYTF.

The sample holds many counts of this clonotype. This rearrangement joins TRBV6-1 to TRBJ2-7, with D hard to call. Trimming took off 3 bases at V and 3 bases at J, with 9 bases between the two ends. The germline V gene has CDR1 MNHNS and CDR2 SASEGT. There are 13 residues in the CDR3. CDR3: CASSERTHYEQYF. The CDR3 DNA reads TGTGCCAGCAGTGAGCGGACCCACTACGAGCAGTACTTC.

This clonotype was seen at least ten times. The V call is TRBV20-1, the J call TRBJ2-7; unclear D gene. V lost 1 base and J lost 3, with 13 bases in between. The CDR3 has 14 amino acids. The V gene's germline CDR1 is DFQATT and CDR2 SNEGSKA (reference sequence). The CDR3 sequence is CSARVMGTHYEQYF. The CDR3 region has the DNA TGCAGTGCTAGAGTCATGGGAACACACTACGAGCAGTACTTC.

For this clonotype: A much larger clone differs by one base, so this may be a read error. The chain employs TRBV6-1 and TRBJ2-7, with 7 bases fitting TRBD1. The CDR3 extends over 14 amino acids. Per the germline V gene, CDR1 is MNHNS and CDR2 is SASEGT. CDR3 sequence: CASSELGQNYEQCF. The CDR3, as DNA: TGTGCCAGCAGTGAATTGGGACAGAACTACGAGCAGTGCTTC.

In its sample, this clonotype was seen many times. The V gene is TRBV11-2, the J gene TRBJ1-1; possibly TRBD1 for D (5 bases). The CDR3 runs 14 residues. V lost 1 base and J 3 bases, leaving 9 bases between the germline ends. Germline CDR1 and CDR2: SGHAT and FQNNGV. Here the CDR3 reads CASSLVRGDTEAFF. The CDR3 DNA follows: TGTGCCAGCAGCTTAGTCCGAGGGGACACTGAAGCTTTCTTT.

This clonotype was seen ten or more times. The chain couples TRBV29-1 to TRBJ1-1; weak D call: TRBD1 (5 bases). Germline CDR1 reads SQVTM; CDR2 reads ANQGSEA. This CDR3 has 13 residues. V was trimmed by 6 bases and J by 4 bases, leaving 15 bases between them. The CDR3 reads CSVQGTPGTEAFF. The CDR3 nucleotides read TGCAGCGTCCAGGGAACCCCGGGCACTGAAGCTTTCTTT. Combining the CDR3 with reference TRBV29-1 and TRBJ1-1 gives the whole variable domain SAVISQKPSRDICQRGTSLTIQCQVDSQVTMMFWYRQQPGQSLTLIATANQGSEATYESGFVIDKFPISRPNLTFSTLTVSNMSPEDSSIYLCSVQGTPGTEAFFGQGTRLTVV.

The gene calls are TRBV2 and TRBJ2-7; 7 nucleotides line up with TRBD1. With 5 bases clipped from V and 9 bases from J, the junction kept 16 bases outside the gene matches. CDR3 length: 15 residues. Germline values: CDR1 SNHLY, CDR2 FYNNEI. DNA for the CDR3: TGTGCCAGCAGTTATCTGACAGGGACGGATTTGGGGCAGTACTTC. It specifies CASSYLTGTDLGQYF.

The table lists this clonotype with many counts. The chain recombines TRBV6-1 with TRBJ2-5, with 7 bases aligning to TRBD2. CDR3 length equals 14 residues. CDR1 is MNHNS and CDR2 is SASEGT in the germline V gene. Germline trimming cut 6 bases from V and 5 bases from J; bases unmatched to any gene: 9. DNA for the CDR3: TGTGCCAGCAGCGTCTGGACTAGAGGGGAGACCCAGTACTTC. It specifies CASSVWTRGETQYF.

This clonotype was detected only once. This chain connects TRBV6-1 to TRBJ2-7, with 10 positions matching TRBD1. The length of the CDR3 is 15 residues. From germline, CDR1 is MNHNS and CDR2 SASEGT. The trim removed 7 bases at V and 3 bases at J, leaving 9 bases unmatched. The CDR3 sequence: CASKRDGTGDYEQYF. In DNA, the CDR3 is TGTGCCAGCAAGCGAGACGGGACAGGGGACTACGAGCAGTACTTC.

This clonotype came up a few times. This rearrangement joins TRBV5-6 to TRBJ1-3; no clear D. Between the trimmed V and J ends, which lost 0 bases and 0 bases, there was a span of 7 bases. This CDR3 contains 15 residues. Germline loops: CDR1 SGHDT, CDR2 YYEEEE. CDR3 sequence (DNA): TGTGCCAGCAGCTTGGTAACCAGCTCTGGAAACACCATATATTTT. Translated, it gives CASSLVTSSGNTIYF.

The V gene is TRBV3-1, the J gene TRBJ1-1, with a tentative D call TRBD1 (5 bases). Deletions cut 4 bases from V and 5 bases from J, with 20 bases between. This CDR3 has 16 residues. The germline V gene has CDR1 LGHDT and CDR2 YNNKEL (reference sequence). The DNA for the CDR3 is TGTGCCAGCAGCCCCCTTCCCGTCCCGGGGGTGACTGAAGCTTTCTTT. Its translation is CASSPLPVPGVTEAFF.

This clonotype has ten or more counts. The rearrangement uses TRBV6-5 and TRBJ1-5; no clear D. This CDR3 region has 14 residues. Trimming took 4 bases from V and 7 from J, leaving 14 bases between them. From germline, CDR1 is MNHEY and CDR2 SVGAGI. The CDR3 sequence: CASSSRGKGQPQHF. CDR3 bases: TGTGCCAGCAGTTCGAGAGGGAAAGGCCAGCCCCAGCATTTT.

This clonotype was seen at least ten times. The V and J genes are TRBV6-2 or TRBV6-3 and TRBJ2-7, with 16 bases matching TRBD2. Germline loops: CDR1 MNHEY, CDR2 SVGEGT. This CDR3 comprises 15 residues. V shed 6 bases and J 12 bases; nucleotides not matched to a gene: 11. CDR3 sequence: CASRPDGTSGRASYF. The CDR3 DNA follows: TGTGCCAGCAGGCCGGACGGGACTAGCGGGAGGGCGTCGTACTTC.

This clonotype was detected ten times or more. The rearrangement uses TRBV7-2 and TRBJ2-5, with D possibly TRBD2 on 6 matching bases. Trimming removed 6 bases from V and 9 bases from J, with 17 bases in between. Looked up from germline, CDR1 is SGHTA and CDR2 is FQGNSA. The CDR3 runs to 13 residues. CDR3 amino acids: CASSYGLPAPQYF. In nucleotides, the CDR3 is TGTGCCAGCAGTTACGGACTACCAGCACCCCAGTACTTC.

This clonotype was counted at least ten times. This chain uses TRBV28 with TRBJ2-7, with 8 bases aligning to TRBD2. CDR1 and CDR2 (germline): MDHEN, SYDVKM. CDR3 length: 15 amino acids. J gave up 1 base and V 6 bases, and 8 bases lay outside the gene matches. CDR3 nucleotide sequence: TGTGCCAGCAGCCTAAGGACTAGCTATTCCTACGAGCAGTACTTC. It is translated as CASSLRTSYSYEQYF.

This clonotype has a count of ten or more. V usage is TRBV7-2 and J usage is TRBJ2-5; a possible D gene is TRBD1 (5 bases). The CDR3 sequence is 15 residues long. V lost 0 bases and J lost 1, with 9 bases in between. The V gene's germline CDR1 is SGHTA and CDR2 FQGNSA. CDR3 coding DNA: TGTGCCAGCAGCTTAGCCCTCGACAGCCAAGAGACCCAGTACTTC. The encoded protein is CASSLALDSQETQYF.

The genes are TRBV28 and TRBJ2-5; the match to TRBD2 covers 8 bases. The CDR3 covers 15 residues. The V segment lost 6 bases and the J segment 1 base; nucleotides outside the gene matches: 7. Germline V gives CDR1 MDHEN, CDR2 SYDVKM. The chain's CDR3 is CASRYGRDTQETQYF. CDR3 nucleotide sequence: TGTGCCAGCAGATACGGGAGGGACACCCAAGAGACCCAGTACTTC. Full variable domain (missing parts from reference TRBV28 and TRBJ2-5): DVKVTQSSRYLVKRTGEKVFLECVQDMDHENMFWYRQDPGLGLRLIYFSYDVKMKEKGDIPEGYSVSREKKERFSLILESASTNQTSMYLCASRYGRDTQETQYFGPGTRLLVL.

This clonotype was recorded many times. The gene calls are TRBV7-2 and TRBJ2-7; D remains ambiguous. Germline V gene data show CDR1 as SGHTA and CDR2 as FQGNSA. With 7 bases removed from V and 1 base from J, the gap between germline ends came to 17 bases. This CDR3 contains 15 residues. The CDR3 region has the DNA TGTGCCAGCAAAGGGCCCTCGACACTTTCCTACGAGCAGTACTTC. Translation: CASKGPSTLSYEQYF.

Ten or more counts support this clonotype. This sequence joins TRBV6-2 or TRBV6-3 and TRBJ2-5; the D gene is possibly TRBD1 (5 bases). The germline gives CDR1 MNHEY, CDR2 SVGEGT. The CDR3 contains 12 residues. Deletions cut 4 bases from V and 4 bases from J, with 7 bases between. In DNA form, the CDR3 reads TGTGCCAGCAGTTGGCAGGGAGAGACCCAGTACTTC. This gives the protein CASSWQGETQYF.

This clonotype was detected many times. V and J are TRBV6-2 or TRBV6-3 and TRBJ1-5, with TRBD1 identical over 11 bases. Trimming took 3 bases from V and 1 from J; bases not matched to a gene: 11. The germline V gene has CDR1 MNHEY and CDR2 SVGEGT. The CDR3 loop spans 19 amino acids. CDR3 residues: CASSYFKGTGGGSNQPQHF. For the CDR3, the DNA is TGTGCCAGCAGTTATTTTAAAGGGACAGGGGGTGGAAGCAATCAGCCCCAGCATTTT.

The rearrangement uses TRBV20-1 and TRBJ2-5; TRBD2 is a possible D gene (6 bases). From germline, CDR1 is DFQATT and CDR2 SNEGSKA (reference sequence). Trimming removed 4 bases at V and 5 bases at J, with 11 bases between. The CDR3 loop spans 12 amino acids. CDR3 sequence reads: CSAKSGAETQYF. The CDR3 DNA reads TGCAGTGCTAAATCGGGAGCTGAGACCCAGTACTTC.

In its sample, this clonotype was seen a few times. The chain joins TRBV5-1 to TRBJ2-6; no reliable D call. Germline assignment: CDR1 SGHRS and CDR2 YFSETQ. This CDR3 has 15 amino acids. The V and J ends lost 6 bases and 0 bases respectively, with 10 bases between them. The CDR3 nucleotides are TGCGCCAGCAAAGAGGACGTCTCTGGGGCCAACGTCCTGACTTTC. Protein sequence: CASKEDVSGANVLTF.